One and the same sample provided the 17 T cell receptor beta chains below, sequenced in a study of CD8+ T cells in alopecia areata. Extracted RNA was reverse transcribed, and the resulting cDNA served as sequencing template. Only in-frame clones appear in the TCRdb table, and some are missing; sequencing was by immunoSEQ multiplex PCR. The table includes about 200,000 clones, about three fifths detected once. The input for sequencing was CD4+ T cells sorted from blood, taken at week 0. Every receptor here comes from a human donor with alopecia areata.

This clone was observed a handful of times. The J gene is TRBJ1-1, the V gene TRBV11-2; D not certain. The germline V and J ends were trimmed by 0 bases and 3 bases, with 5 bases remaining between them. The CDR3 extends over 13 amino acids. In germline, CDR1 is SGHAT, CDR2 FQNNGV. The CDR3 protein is CASSLDLDTEAFF. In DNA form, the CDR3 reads TGTGCCAGCAGCTTAGATCTGGACACTGAAGCTTTCTTT. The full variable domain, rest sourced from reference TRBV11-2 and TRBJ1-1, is EAGVAQSPRYKIIEKRQSVAFWCNPISGHATLYWYQQILGQGPKLLIQFQNNGVVDDSQLPKDRFSAERLKGVDSTLKIQPAKLEDSAVYLCASSLDLDTEAFFGQGTRLTVV.

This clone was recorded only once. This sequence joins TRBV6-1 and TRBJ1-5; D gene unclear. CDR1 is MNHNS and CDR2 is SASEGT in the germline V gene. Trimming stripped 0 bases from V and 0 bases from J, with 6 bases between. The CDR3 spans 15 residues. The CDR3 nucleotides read TGTGCCAGCAGTGAAGCCCCCGGTAGCAATCAGCCCCAGCATTTT. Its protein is CASSEAPGSNQPQHF.

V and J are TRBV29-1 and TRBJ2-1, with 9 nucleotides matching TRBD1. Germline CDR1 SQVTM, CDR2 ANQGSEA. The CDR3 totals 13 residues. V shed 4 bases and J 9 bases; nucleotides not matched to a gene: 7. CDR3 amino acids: CSVVRQGGVEQFF. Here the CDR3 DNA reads TGCAGCGTTGTTCGACAGGGGGGGGTTGAGCAGTTCTTC.

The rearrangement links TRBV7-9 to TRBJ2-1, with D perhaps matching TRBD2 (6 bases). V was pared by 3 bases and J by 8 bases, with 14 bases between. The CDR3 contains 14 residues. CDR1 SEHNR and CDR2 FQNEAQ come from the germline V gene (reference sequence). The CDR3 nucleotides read TGTGCCAGCAGCTTTGGCGGGGCCGTCGATGAGCAGTTCTTC. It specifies CASSFGGAVDEQFF. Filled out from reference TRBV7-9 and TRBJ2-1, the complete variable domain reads DTGVSQNPRHKITKRGQNVTFRCDPISEHNRLYWYRQTLGQGPEFLTYFQNEAQLEKSRLLSDRFSAERPKGSFSTLEIQRTEQGDSAMYLCASSFGGAVDEQFFGPGTRLTVL.

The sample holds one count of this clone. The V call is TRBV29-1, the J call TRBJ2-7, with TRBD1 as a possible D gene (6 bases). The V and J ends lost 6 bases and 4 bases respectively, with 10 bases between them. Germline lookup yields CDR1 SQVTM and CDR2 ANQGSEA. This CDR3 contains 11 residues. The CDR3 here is CSVIQGYEQYF. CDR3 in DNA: TGCAGCGTAATACAGGGTTACGAGCAGTACTTC.

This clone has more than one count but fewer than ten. The CDR3 nucleotides read TGTGCCAGCAGCCCCGACAAGTTCTATGGCTACACCTTC. Its translation: CASSPDKFYGYTF. The J gene is TRBJ1-2, the V gene TRBV7-6; D is ambiguous. The CDR3 totals 13 residues. Germline-derived CDR1 and CDR2 are SGHVS and FNYEAQ. The V gene lost 5 bases and the J gene lost 4 bases, with 11 bases spanning the gap.

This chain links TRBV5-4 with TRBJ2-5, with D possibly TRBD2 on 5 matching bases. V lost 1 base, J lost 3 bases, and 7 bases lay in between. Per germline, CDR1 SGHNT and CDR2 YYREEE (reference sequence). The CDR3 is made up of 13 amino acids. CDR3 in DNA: TGTGCCAGCAGCTTGAACGGGGAAGAGACCCAGTACTTC. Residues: CASSLNGEETQYF.

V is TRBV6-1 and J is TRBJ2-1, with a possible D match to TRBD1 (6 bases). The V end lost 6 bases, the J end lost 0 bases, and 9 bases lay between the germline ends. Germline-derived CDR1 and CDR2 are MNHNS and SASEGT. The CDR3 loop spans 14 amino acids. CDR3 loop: CASSGQSSYNEQFF. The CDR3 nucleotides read TGTGCCAGCAGCGGACAGAGCTCCTACAATGAGCAGTTCTTC.

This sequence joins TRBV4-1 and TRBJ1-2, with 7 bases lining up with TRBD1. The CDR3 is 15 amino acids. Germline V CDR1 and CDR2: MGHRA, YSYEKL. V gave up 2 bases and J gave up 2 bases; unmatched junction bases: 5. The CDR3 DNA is TGCGCCAGCAGCCAACCCGGGACAGCGAACTATGGCTACACCTTC. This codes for CASSQPGTANYGYTF.

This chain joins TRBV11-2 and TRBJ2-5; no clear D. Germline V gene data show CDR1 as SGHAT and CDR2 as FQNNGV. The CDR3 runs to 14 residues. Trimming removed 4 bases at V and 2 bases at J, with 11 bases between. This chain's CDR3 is CASSYWTGQETQYF. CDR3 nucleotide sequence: TGTGCCAGCAGCTACTGGACGGGTCAAGAGACCCAGTACTTC.

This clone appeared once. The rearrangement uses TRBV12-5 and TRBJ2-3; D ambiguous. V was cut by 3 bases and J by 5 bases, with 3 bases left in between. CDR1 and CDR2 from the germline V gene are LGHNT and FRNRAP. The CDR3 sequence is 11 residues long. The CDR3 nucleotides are TGTGCTAGTGGTTTCGGAGATACGCAGTATTTT. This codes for CASGFGDTQYF.

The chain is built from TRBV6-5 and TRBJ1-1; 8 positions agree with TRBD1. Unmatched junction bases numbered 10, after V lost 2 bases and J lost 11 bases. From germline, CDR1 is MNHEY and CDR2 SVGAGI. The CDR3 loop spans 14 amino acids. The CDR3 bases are TGTGCCAGCAGTTACCGTATGGGACAGGCCTTGGCTTTCTTT. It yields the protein CASSYRMGQALAFF.

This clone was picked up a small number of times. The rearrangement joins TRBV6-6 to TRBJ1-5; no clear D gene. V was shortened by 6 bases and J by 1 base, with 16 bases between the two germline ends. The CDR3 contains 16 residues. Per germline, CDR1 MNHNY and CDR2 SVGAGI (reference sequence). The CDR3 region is CASRTGPGRSNQPQHF. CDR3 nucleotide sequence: TGTGCCAGCAGAACCGGTCCGGGCAGGAGCAATCAGCCCCAGCATTTT.

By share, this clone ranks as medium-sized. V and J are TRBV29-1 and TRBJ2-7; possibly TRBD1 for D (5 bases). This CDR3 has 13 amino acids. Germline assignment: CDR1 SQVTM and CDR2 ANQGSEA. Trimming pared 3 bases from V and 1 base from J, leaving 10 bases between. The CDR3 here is CSVDFSGSYEQYF. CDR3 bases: TGCAGCGTTGATTTCTCAGGGTCCTACGAGCAGTACTTC.

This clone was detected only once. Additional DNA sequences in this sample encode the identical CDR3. CDR3 in DNA: TGTGCCAGCAGCGCCGGGACAGTCAATGAGCAGTTCTTC. It is translated as CASSAGTVNEQFF. This chain joins TRBV9 and TRBJ2-1; 7 bases map to TRBD1. J was trimmed by 6 bases and V by 3 bases; bases with no gene match: 3. Germline values: CDR1 SGDLS, CDR2 YYNGEE. The CDR3 totals 13 residues.

The CDR3 coding sequence is TGTGCCAGCAGCTTGATGGACAGGGGCCCCGGCGATACGCAGTATTTT. This gives the protein CASSLMDRGPGDTQYF. The rearrangement joins TRBV7-2 to TRBJ2-3; 9 positions agree with TRBD1. The CDR3 covers 16 residues. V gave up 3 bases and J gave up 6 bases; unmatched junction bases: 10. Germline V lookup: CDR1 SGHTA, CDR2 FQGNSA. Variable domain in full (rest from reference TRBV7-2 and TRBJ2-3): GAGVSQSPSNKVTEKGKDVELRCDPISGHTALYWYRQSLGQGLEFLIYFQGNSAPDKSGLPSDRFSAERTGGSVSTLTIQRTQQEDSAVYLCASSLMDRGPGDTQYFGPGTRLTVL.

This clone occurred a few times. The CDR3 DNA reads TGTGCCAGTAGTATCGGAGCAGTGAACACTGAAGCTTTCTTT. Protein product: CASSIGAVNTEAFF. The chain carries TRBV19 and TRBJ1-1; D remains unclear. Germline lookup yields CDR1 LNHDA and CDR2 SQIVND (reference sequence). The CDR3 extends over 14 amino acids. V was shortened by 3 bases and J by 0 bases, with 8 bases between the two germline ends. The full variable domain, completed using reference TRBV19 and TRBJ1-1, is DGGITQSPKYLFRKEGQNVTLSCEQNLNHDAMYWYRQDPGQGLRLIYYSQIVNDFQKGDIAEGYSVSREKKESFPLTVTSAQKNPTAFYLCASSIGAVNTEAFFGQGTRLTVV.